This T cell receptor beta chain appears in the sequencing data of a study of molecular identifiers for immune sequencing clone quantification. V was clipped by 7 bases and J by 0 bases, with 10 bases between them. The CDR3 length is 14 residues. Looked up from germline, CDR1 is LNHDA and CDR2 is SQIVND (reference sequence). Each CDR3 protein is one row after TCRdb ran MiXCR on the PCR reads. The data contain about 510,000 distinct CDR3 sequences, around 25% of them singletons. V and J are TRBV19 and TRBJ1-5, with D perhaps TRBD1 (5 bases). The origin of this receptor is a human donor in good health. Some libraries in this study had Jurkat cell RNA spiked in. Sequencing input: naive CD8+ T cells from blood, with Jurkat cell RNA spiked in. Specified subset: FACS-sorted CD8+CD4-CCR7+CD45RA+ naive T cells. In nucleotides, the CDR3 is TGTGCCAGTAATTGGGGGTATAGCAATCAGCCCCAGCATTTT. Encoded protein: CASNWGYSNQPQHF. The full variable domain, rest sourced from reference TRBV19 and TRBJ1-5, is DGGITQSPKYLFRKEGQNVTLSCEQNLNHDAMYWYRQDPGQGLRLIYYSQIVNDFQKGDIAEGYSVSREKKESFPLTVTSAQKNPTAFYLCASNWGYSNQPQHFGDGTRLSIL.